This T cell receptor (beta chain) comes out of a study of radiation and T cells in renal cell carcinoma. The time point: blood 4 weeks post-SBRT, at nephrectomy. Treatment of the sample: 15 Gy SBRT to primary tumor, nephrectomy 4 weeks later. Nephrectomy followed 15 Gy stereotactic body radiation by 4 weeks. Blood was sampled at baseline, 2 weeks and 4 weeks after SBRT. The assay was immunoSEQ multiplex PCR, and TCRdb's table has in-frame clones only and misses some. Found here are about 170,000 clones, 88% of them singletons; the top ten hold around 11%. V was clipped by 5 bases and J by 10 bases; unmatched bases: 13. Per germline, CDR1 MNHNY and CDR2 SVGAGI (reference sequence). The CDR3 loop spans 15 amino acids.

The chain joins TRBV6-6 to TRBJ2-1, with TRBD2 matching 8 bases. The source of this sequence is a woman aged 45-65 years with renal cell carcinoma. The sequencing used blood, collected from a patient whose treatment included radiotherapy and nephrectomy. CDR3 protein: CASSPTSGPQWEQFF. CDR3 in DNA: TGTGCCAGCAGTCCCACTAGCGGACCACAATGGGAGCAGTTCTTC.